The 24 T cell receptor beta chains below come from one sample, sequenced in a study of post-analysis software for immune sequencing data (dated by TCRdb to the mid-2010s). Here is what the overall study found, with its caveats: Significantly higher frequencies in patients than in controls were found for several TRBV segments, including TRBV5-6, TRBV5-1 and TRBV20-1.

For these TCRs, the target antigens are not known. The library came from PCR. Sequencing used an Illumina HiSeq 2500. To reduce PCR and sequencing biases, unique molecular identifiers were incorporated into the TCR beta cDNA libraries. In-frame beta chains were kept once TCRdb had trimmed the public reads at Q25 with fastp and called clones with MiXCR. Duplicate CDR3 protein sequences are folded into a single record with the most common DNA and genes. This sample gives around 250,000 distinct CDR3 sequences in total; 36% of them show up just once. The ten biggest clones cover 4.5% to 5.5% of the sample. What was sequenced was blood. Receptor source: a girl aged 5 to 17 with multiple sclerosis.

This clonotype has a count of ten or more. The gene calls are TRBV5-1 and TRBJ1-4, with 10 bases identical to TRBD1. CDR3 length: 16 residues. CDR1 is SGHRS and CDR2 is YFSETQ in the germline V gene. With 5 bases clipped from V and 1 base from J, the junction kept 5 bases outside the gene matches. DNA for the CDR3: TGCGCCAGCAGATATGGACAGGGGGGAACTAATGAAAAACTGTTTTTT. This gives the protein CASRYGQGGTNEKLFF.

This clonotype was seen at least ten times. This chain joins TRBV28 and TRBJ2-4, with D uncertain. Germline CDR1 and CDR2: MDHEN and SYDVKM. Trimming pared 5 bases from V and 0 bases from J, leaving 8 bases between. CDR3 length equals 14 residues. DNA of the CDR3: TGTGCCAGCAGTACAATGCTAGCCAAAAACATTCAGTACTTC. Translating gives CASSTMLAKNIQYF.

There are many counts of this clonotype. The chain employs TRBV3-1 and TRBJ2-7; D ambiguous. The CDR3 loop spans 10 amino acids. The V end lost 5 bases, the J end lost 10 bases, and 9 bases lay between the germline ends. Germline V gene lookup returns CDR1 LGHDT and CDR2 YNNKEL (reference sequence). The CDR3 DNA sequence: TGTGCCAGCAGCGCCCGGTCCCAGTACTTC. Translating gives CASSARSQYF.

There are many counts of this clonotype. This chain uses TRBV29-1 with TRBJ2-4; the D gene is possibly TRBD1 (5 bases). V was clipped by 4 bases and J by 8 bases, with 15 bases between them. Per the germline V gene, CDR1 is SQVTM and CDR2 is ANQGSEA. The CDR3 is made up of 13 amino acids. The CDR3 coding sequence is TGCAGCGTTGTAGGGGTCAAAAAGGACATTCAGTACTTC. This gives the protein CSVVGVKKDIQYF.

This clonotype was seen at least ten times. CDR3 loop: CSARPGGLLYNEQFF. The DNA for the CDR3 is TGCAGTGCTAGACCCGGCGGGTTGCTCTACAATGAGCAGTTCTTC. V gene TRBV20-1 combines with J gene TRBJ2-1, with D possibly being TRBD2 (5 bases). This CDR3 contains 15 residues. The germline CDR1 and CDR2 sequences are DFQATT and SNEGSKA (reference sequence). V lost 2 bases to trimming and J lost 3 bases, with 14 bases between them.

Points on this clonotype: A much more abundant neighbour one base away suggests this may be a read error. V and J are TRBV20-1 and TRBJ2-6; TRBD1 might be the D (6 bases). In germline, CDR1 is DFQATT, CDR2 SNEGSKA (reference sequence). This CDR3 contains 15 residues. This CDR3 reads CSATTGKSGASVLTF. The CDR3 DNA is TGCAGTGCTACCACAGGGAAGTCTGGGGCCAGCGTCCTGACTTTC.

This chain links TRBV20-1 with TRBJ1-6; D ambiguous. CDR1 and CDR2 from the germline V gene are DFQATT and SNEGSKA (reference sequence). The CDR3 runs to 16 residues. V lost 2 bases and J 7 bases, leaving 18 bases between the germline ends. The CDR3 nucleotides read TGCAGTGCTAGAATGGGAGCCGGACTTAAAAATTCACCCCTCCACTTT. This gives the protein CSARMGAGLKNSPLHF.

The J gene is TRBJ2-7, the V gene TRBV20-1; 8 bases map to TRBD1. Germline CDR1 is DFQATT and CDR2 is SNEGSKA (reference sequence). The CDR3 is made up of 14 amino acids. V lost 5 bases and J lost 1; bases outside the gene matches: 7. CDR3 sequence reads: CSAAGTGLSYEQYF. CDR3 nucleotides: TGCAGTGCTGCCGGGACAGGTTTATCCTACGAGCAGTACTTC.

The chain uses TRBV5-5 and TRBJ2-2, with D unresolved. The CDR3 runs to 15 residues. CDR1 is SGHKS, CDR2 YYEKEE, per germline (reference sequence). V shed 2 bases and J shed 3 bases, with 11 bases lying between them. The CDR3: CASSFADSYTGELFF. The CDR3 DNA follows: TGTGCCAGCAGCTTCGCGGATAGCTACACCGGGGAGCTGTTTTTT.

This clonotype was counted ten times or more. V is TRBV6-1 and J is TRBJ2-3, with 11 bases that match TRBD2. V dropped 8 bases and J dropped 2; count of bases not matched to a gene: 12. CDR1 and CDR2 (germline): MNHNS, SASEGT. This CDR3 has 17 amino acids. CDR3 amino acids: CASPNSLAGVVTDTQYF. CDR3 DNA sequence: TGTGCCAGCCCCAATTCACTAGCGGGAGTCGTCACAGATACGCAGTATTTT.

This clonotype was counted many times. The chain employs TRBV4-1 and TRBJ1-2, with TRBD1 as a possible D gene (6 bases). The germline CDR1 and CDR2 sequences are MGHRA and YSYEKL. The CDR3 covers 15 residues. V dropped 0 bases and J dropped 3 bases, with 11 bases sitting between them. CDR3 in DNA: TGCGCCAGCAGCCAAGAGTCAGGGGCCTACTATGGCTACACCTTC. Its protein product is CASSQESGAYYGYTF.

This clonotype was seen a few times. At one of its ends the junction is not consistent with the germline gene, which may arise from a read error. The chain combines TRBV4-1 with TRBJ2-1; TRBD1 is a possible D gene (5 bases). Looked up from germline, CDR1 is MGHRA and CDR2 is YSYEKL. This CDR3 comprises 18 residues. CDR3 sequence: CTSSPPYPRVGWRNEQFF. CDR3 sequence (DNA): TGCACCAGCAGCCCACCGTACCCCAGGGTGGGCTGGAGAAATGAGCAGTTCTTC.

A few counts support this clonotype. The chain joins TRBV7-3 to TRBJ2-3; 10 bases are a match to TRBD2. Per the germline V gene, CDR1 is SGHTA and CDR2 is FQGTGA. With 5 bases clipped from V and 4 bases from J, the junction kept 15 bases outside the gene matches. The CDR3 is made up of 18 amino acids. The CDR3 region is CASSPILGAGGPADTQYF. As DNA, the CDR3 is TGTGCCAGCAGCCCCATCCTCGGAGCGGGAGGGCCGGCAGATACGCAGTATTTT. The entire variable domain, with the rest obtained from reference TRBV7-3 and TRBJ2-3, is as follows: GAGVSQTPSNKVTEKGKYVELRCDPISGHTALYWYRQSLGQGPEFLIYFQGTGAADDSGLPNDRFFAVRPEGSVSTLKIQRTERGDSAVYLCASSPILGAGGPADTQYFGPGTRLTVL.

This clonotype was detected many times. This chain links TRBV12-3 or TRBV12-4 with TRBJ2-2; possible D gene TRBD2, 5 bases. This CDR3 comprises 13 residues. Trimming shortened V by 5 bases and J by 6 bases, and 10 bases separated the two germline ends. CDR3 protein: CASSIPSPGELFF. The CDR3 DNA is TGTGCCAGCAGTATCCCTAGCCCCGGGGAGCTGTTTTTT.

This clonotype was detected only a few times. This chain connects TRBV12-3 or TRBV12-4 to TRBJ2-2, with 12 bases matching TRBD2. This CDR3 is built from 18 residues. V lost 2 bases to trimming and J lost 5 bases; unmatched junction nucleotides: 9. The CDR3 spells CASSLTSPGLAGTGELFF. The CDR3 DNA follows: TGTGCCAGCAGTTTAACATCCCCCGGACTAGCGGGGACCGGGGAGCTGTTTTTT.

This clonotype was observed many times. The V call is TRBV3-1, the J call TRBJ1-4; no definite D call. The CDR3 runs 12 residues. V was trimmed by 6 bases and J by 5 bases, leaving 7 bases between them. Per the germline V gene, CDR1 is LGHDT and CDR2 is YNNKEL (reference sequence). CDR3 sequence (DNA): TGTGCCAGCAGAGGACTGAATGAAAAACTGTTTTTT. It translates to CASRGLNEKLFF.

Notes on this clonotype: This could be a read error, since a much larger clone is one nucleotide away. The V gene is TRBV12-3 or TRBV12-4, the J gene TRBJ2-1; no definite D call. The ends were cut back, 3 bases at V and 4 bases at J, with 7 bases in the middle. The CDR3 sequence is 13 residues long. CDR3 region: CASSFRAYNEQFF. As DNA, the CDR3 is TGTGCCAGCAGTTTCCGAGCATACAATGAGCAGTTCTTC.

The chain couples TRBV7-6 to TRBJ1-2, with D possibly being TRBD1 (5 bases). The germline gives CDR1 SGHVS, CDR2 FNYEAQ. The V gene lost 5 bases and the J gene lost 8 bases, with 15 bases spanning the gap. The CDR3 runs 13 residues. The CDR3 here is CASSPGTLGGYTF. In DNA, the CDR3 is TGTGCCAGCAGCCCTGGGACCTTGGGAGGCTACACCTTC.

This clonotype was detected a few times. The rearrangement links TRBV28 to TRBJ1-6, with D possibly TRBD1 on 5 matching bases. The CDR3 consists of 16 residues. CDR1 and CDR2 from the germline V gene are MDHEN and SYDVKM. V was pared by 6 bases and J by 7 bases, with 19 bases between. CDR3 coding DNA: TGTGCCAGCAGCGACGTCCCCCAGGGTAACAATTCACCCCTCCACTTT. Translated, it gives CASSDVPQGNNSPLHF.

There are a few counts of this clonotype. The gene calls are TRBV2 and TRBJ2-1; 10 bases are a match to TRBD1. With V trimmed by 7 bases and J by 8 bases, 8 bases remained unmatched. The CDR3 consists of 14 residues. CDR1 is SNHLY and CDR2 is FYNNEI in the germline V gene. The CDR3 here is CASIRDRGRDEQFF. DNA for the CDR3: TGTGCCAGCATAAGGGACAGGGGTCGAGATGAGCAGTTCTTC.

The V gene is TRBV12-3 or TRBV12-4, the J gene TRBJ2-1; TRBD2 matches 10 bases. The CDR3 has 14 amino acids. The V segment lost 5 bases and the J segment 6 bases; nucleotides outside the gene matches: 4. CDR3 sequence: CASSQIAGGNEQFF. The CDR3 DNA follows: TGTGCCAGCAGTCAGATAGCGGGAGGCAATGAGCAGTTCTTC.

Turning to this clonotype: A read error is possible here, since a much larger clone lies one base away. The chain employs TRBV20-1 and TRBJ2-1; maybe TRBD2 (8 bases). The CDR3 consists of 12 residues. In germline, CDR1 is DFQATT, CDR2 SNEGSKA (reference sequence). V was pared by 5 bases and J by 10 bases, with 15 bases between. DNA of the CDR3: TGCAGTGCTGGTAGCGGGACAGTAGAGCAGTTCTTC. This encodes CSAGSGTVEQFF.

Many counts were recorded for this clonotype. V is TRBV20-1 and J is TRBJ2-2; D gene ambiguous. CDR3 length: 14 residues. V shed 7 bases and J shed 0 bases, with 12 bases lying between them. The germline V gene encodes CDR1 DFQATT and CDR2 SNEGSKA (reference sequence). The CDR3 region has the DNA TGCAGTGGAAAGGGAACACCGAACACCGGGGAGCTGTTTTTT. This translates into CSGKGTPNTGELFF.

This clonotype has only one observation. This chain connects TRBV15 to TRBJ2-1; D remains ambiguous. Trimming removed 2 bases at V and 6 bases at J, with 8 bases between. Looked up from germline, CDR1 is LNHNV and CDR2 is YYDKDF (reference sequence). The length of the CDR3 is 13 residues. The CDR3 reads CATSRSGSNEQFF. Here the CDR3 DNA reads TGTGCCACCAGCAGATCGGGTAGCAATGAGCAGTTCTTC.